One and the same sample provided the 25 T cell receptor beta chains below, sequenced in a study of early T cells in non-severe SARS-CoV-2 infection. TCRdb reanalysed the 5' RACE reads using MiXCR and keeps one entry per CDR3 protein. The sample has tens of thousands of distinct CDR3 sequences; about 5.8% are singletons. Sequenced sample: whole blood. The receptors shown here come from an adult who was a healthcare worker with PCR-confirmed SARS-CoV-2 infection or an uninfected control (not recorded which).

There are many counts of this clonotype. The rearrangement uses TRBV20-1 and TRBJ2-4; D is ambiguous. V dropped 5 bases and J dropped 1 base, with 12 bases sitting between them. The germline gives CDR1 DFQATT, CDR2 SNEGSKA (reference sequence). This CDR3 has 14 amino acids. The CDR3 nucleotides are TGCAGTGCTGCAGAGATCGGGGCCAAAAACATTCAGTACTTC. Protein product: CSAAEIGAKNIQYF.

There are many counts of this clonotype. V and J are TRBV2 and TRBJ2-1; 11 bases map to TRBD1. V trimming: 4 bases; J trimming: 4 bases; junction bases outside the gene matches: 3. The CDR3 is 15 residues long. Germline V gene data show CDR1 as SNHLY and CDR2 as FYNNEI. This CDR3 reads CASSGDRGIYNEQFF. In DNA, the CDR3 is TGTGCCAGCAGTGGGGACAGGGGGATATACAATGAGCAGTTCTTC. The variable domain in full, with the rest retrieved from reference TRBV2 and TRBJ2-1, is EPEVTQTPSHQVTQMGQEVILRCVPISNHLYFYWYRQILGQKVEFLVSFYNNEISEKSEIFDDQFSVERPDGSNFTLKIRSTKLEDSAMYFCASSGDRGIYNEQFFGPGTRLTVL.

This clonotype was detected many times. The chain combines TRBV5-1 with TRBJ1-2; no clear D gene. V was pared by 7 bases and J by 1 base, with 11 bases between. The CDR3 covers 13 residues. From germline, CDR1 is SGHRS and CDR2 YFSETQ. CDR3 DNA sequence: TGCGCCAGCGCGTTGGGGAGTAACTATGGCTACACCTTC. This gives the protein CASALGSNYGYTF.

This clonotype was picked up many times. V is TRBV9 and J is TRBJ1-2, with a tentative D call TRBD1 (5 bases). CDR1 is SGDLS and CDR2 is YYNGEE in the germline V gene. The V and J ends lost 0 bases and 0 bases respectively, with 9 bases between them. The CDR3 has 15 residues. CDR3 in amino acids: CASSVGRDSNYGYTF. The CDR3 DNA is TGTGCCAGCAGCGTAGGAAGGGACTCTAACTATGGCTACACCTTC.

About this clonotype: A much larger clone differs by one base, so this may be a read error. The chain carries TRBV5-1 and TRBJ2-5, with 10 nucleotides matching TRBD2. Unmatched junction bases numbered 9, after V lost 10 bases and J lost 3 bases. The CDR3 length is 14 residues. Germline V gene lookup returns CDR1 SGHRS and CDR2 YFSETQ. CDR3 in amino acids: CARSDLAGEETQYF. The CDR3 nucleotides read TGCGCCCGCTCGGACCTAGCGGGGGAAGAGACCCAGTACTTC.

This clonotype was counted at least ten times. This CDR3 is CASSEYQGAAKNIQYF. In nucleotides, the CDR3 is TGTGCCAGCAGTGAATATCAGGGGGCGGCCAAAAACATTCAGTACTTC. V usage is TRBV2 and J usage is TRBJ2-4, with 8 bases matching TRBD1. With V trimmed by 2 bases and J by 1 base, 4 bases remained unmatched. The CDR3 spans 16 residues. The germline gives CDR1 SNHLY, CDR2 FYNNEI.

This clonotype was seen repeatedly, ten times or more. V usage is TRBV15 and J usage is TRBJ2-3; perhaps TRBD2 as D (7 bases). The germline V gene has CDR1 LNHNV and CDR2 YYDKDF (reference sequence). The CDR3 extends over 17 amino acids. V lost 4 bases and J 0 bases, leaving 17 bases between the germline ends. The CDR3 nucleotides are TGTGCCACCAGCATCCCTTTAGGGGGGGCGAGCACAGATACGCAGTATTTT. This encodes CATSIPLGGASTDTQYF. Together with reference TRBV15 and TRBJ2-3, the CDR3 gives the full variable domain: DAMVIQNPRYQVTQFGKPVTLSCSQTLNHNVMYWYQQKSSQAPKLLFHYYDKDFNNEADTPDNFQSRRPNTSFCFLDIRSPGLGDTAMYLCATSIPLGGASTDTQYFGPGTRLTVL.

The sample holds many counts of this clonotype. V gene TRBV6-2 or TRBV6-3 combines with J gene TRBJ1-5; the D is unclear. Germline CDR1 reads MNHEY; CDR2 reads SVGEGT. CDR3 size: 15 residues. With 5 bases removed from V and 0 bases from J, the gap between germline ends came to 11 bases. The CDR3 DNA is TGTGCCAGCAGTACGGGCAGGAATAGCAATCAGCCCCAGCATTTT. This codes for CASSTGRNSNQPQHF.

At least ten counts were recorded for this clonotype. The chain uses TRBV19 and TRBJ2-7, with D unresolved. V lost 6 bases and J 3 bases, leaving 12 bases between the germline ends. The CDR3 sequence is 13 residues long. Germline assignment: CDR1 LNHDA and CDR2 SQIVND (reference sequence). The CDR3 reads CASSTDTLYEQYF. The CDR3 nucleotides read TGTGCCAGTAGCACAGATACCCTCTACGAGCAGTACTTC.

This clonotype rates as medium-sized. The chain couples TRBV18 to TRBJ1-2; possible D gene TRBD1, 5 bases. CDR1 and CDR2 from the germline V gene are KGHSH and LQKENI. V was pared by 5 bases and J by 5 bases, with 18 bases between. The CDR3 runs to 15 residues. The CDR3 spells CASSALDGQPYGYTF. The CDR3 region has the DNA TGTGCCAGCTCAGCCCTTGACGGACAACCTTATGGCTACACCTTC.

This clonotype occurred a few times. The chain recombines TRBV2 with TRBJ2-3, with D unresolved. V was cut by 5 bases and J by 3 bases, with 12 bases left in between. The germline V gene has CDR1 SNHLY and CDR2 FYNNEI. CDR3 length equals 14 residues. The CDR3 loop is CASSILETTDTQYF. CDR3 bases: TGTGCCAGCAGTATCCTTGAGACAACAGATACGCAGTATTTT.

The chain links TRBV7-3 to TRBJ2-6; TRBD1 agrees at 7 bases. The germline gives CDR1 SGHTA, CDR2 FQGTGA. V dropped 5 bases and J dropped 0; count of bases not matched to a gene: 16. There are 20 residues in the CDR3. The CDR3 loop is CASSPTLPGQAYSGANVLTF. As DNA, the CDR3 is TGTGCCAGCAGCCCGACCTTACCCGGACAGGCTTACTCTGGGGCCAACGTCCTGACTTTC.

This clonotype was detected a few times. The V gene is TRBV19, the J gene TRBJ1-5; tentatively, D is TRBD1 (6 bases). Trimming pared 3 bases from V and 5 bases from J, leaving 14 bases between. The CDR3 totals 15 residues. Germline V gene sequence: CDR1 LNHDA, CDR2 SQIVND (reference sequence). CDR3 region: CASSIQAGAHQPQHF. The CDR3 DNA follows: TGTGCCAGTAGTATCCAGGCAGGGGCGCATCAGCCCCAGCATTTT.

This clonotype was seen ten or more times. The chain links TRBV20-1 to TRBJ2-7; the D gene is possibly TRBD2 (6 bases). The CDR3 loop spans 14 amino acids. Germline V gene lookup returns CDR1 DFQATT and CDR2 SNEGSKA (reference sequence). V was clipped by 3 bases and J by 5 bases, with 17 bases between them. CDR3 bases: TGCAGTGCTAGTAAGTCCAGGAGGGGCCACGAGCAGTACTTC. Translating gives CSASKSRRGHEQYF.

The sample holds many counts of this clonotype. The V gene is TRBV9, the J gene TRBJ1-6, with a possible D match to TRBD1 (5 bases). This CDR3 contains 15 residues. V lost 4 bases, J lost 7 bases, and 15 bases lay in between. Germline loops: CDR1 SGDLS, CDR2 YYNGEE. CDR3 region: CASSLTGQDNSPLHF. CDR3 sequence (DNA): TGTGCCAGCAGCTTAACGGGGCAGGACAATTCACCCCTCCACTTT.

This clonotype was observed many times. In DNA, the CDR3 is TGTGCCAGCAGTGAATTGGTGACAGGACCAACGAATGAGCAGTTCTTC. Protein sequence: CASSELVTGPTNEQFF. The chain combines TRBV6-1 with TRBJ2-1, with D possibly TRBD1 on 6 matching bases. CDR3 length: 16 residues. Germline-derived CDR1 and CDR2 are MNHNS and SASEGT. The V and J ends lost 2 bases and 7 bases respectively, with 18 bases between them.

This clonotype came up many times. The rearrangement links TRBV19 to TRBJ1-5; a possible D gene is TRBD1 (5 bases). Trimming left V 8 bases short and J 4 bases short, with 18 bases between. Germline-derived CDR1 and CDR2 are LNHDA and SQIVND (reference sequence). CDR3 size: 15 residues. The CDR3 DNA sequence: TGTGCCAGTGCCTTGGGGGACCGAATAAATCAGCCCCAGCATTTT. Its translation is CASALGDRINQPQHF.

This clonotype was seen at least ten times. This chain links TRBV7-2 with TRBJ2-5; D might be TRBD2 (6 bases). The CDR3 totals 16 residues. The V gene lost 4 bases and the J gene lost 0 bases, with 15 bases spanning the gap. Germline V gives CDR1 SGHTA, CDR2 FQGNSA. This chain's CDR3 is CASSSGIAAYQETQYF. CDR3 DNA sequence: TGTGCCAGCAGCTCCGGTATAGCGGCGTACCAAGAGACCCAGTACTTC. The full variable domain, completed using reference TRBV7-2 and TRBJ2-5, is GAGVSQSPSNKVTEKGKDVELRCDPISGHTALYWYRQSLGQGLEFLIYFQGNSAPDKSGLPSDRFSAERTGGSVSTLTIQRTQQEDSAVYLCASSSGIAAYQETQYFGPGTRLLVL.

The sample holds many counts of this clonotype. The chain recombines TRBV19 with TRBJ1-5, with 7 bases that match TRBD1. The CDR3 length is 16 residues. Germline trimming cut 6 bases from V and 0 bases from J; bases unmatched to any gene: 8. Germline CDR1 is LNHDA and CDR2 is SQIVND (reference sequence). The CDR3 sequence is CASSRGQSNSNQPQHF. CDR3 coding DNA: TGTGCCAGTAGCCGGGGACAGTCTAATAGCAATCAGCCCCAGCATTTT.

J is TRBJ2-2 and V is TRBV12-3 or TRBV12-4, with a weak D call TRBD2 (5 bases). The CDR3 runs to 18 residues. V shed 6 bases and J shed 3 bases, with 23 bases lying between them. Here the CDR3 DNA reads TGTGCCAGCAGACCCAGAACCCCTCTTGGCGGGCACACCGGGGAGCTGTTTTTT. Encoded protein: CASRPRTPLGGHTGELFF.

This clonotype was found many times. V usage is TRBV9 and J usage is TRBJ2-3, with TRBD2 matching over 10 bases. Looked up from germline, CDR1 is SGDLS and CDR2 is YYNGEE. The CDR3 runs 17 residues. With 6 bases clipped from V and 5 bases from J, the junction kept 15 bases outside the gene matches. CDR3 sequence (DNA): TGTGCCAGCACCTCAGGGAATTCAGCGGGGGGGCGAGATACGCAGTATTTT. Protein product: CASTSGNSAGGRDTQYF.

This clonotype was seen more than once but under ten times. The chain recombines TRBV7-9 with TRBJ2-1; D is unresolved. V lost 4 bases and J lost 0, with 10 bases in between. The length of the CDR3 is 15 residues. Germline assignment: CDR1 SEHNR and CDR2 FQNEAQ (reference sequence). The CDR3 nucleotides are TGTGCCAGCAGCTCCCCCAGGAGCTCCTACAATGAGCAGTTCTTC. Amino acids: CASSSPRSSYNEQFF.

This clonotype was recorded at least ten times. V is TRBV10-3 and J is TRBJ2-7; tentative D call: TRBD2 (6 bases). Looked up from germline, CDR1 is ENHRY and CDR2 is SYGVKD. The CDR3 consists of 16 residues. V shed 3 bases and J shed 0 bases, with 15 bases lying between them. CDR3 bases: TGTGCCATCAGTGATCCCCGCGGGGAAAGCTCCTACGAGCAGTACTTC. This translates into CAISDPRGESSYEQYF.

This clonotype was found many times. This chain uses TRBV27 with TRBJ2-7, with D maybe TRBD2 (7 bases). Trimming pared 2 bases from V and 7 bases from J, leaving 18 bases between. CDR1 and CDR2 from the germline V gene are MNHEY and SMNVEV (reference sequence). The CDR3 extends over 15 amino acids. The CDR3 region has the DNA TGTGCCAGCAGTTTAGCGGGGGCCACTACGTGGGAGCAGTACTTC. Residues: CASSLAGATTWEQYF.

This clonotype appeared many times. This chain links TRBV6-5 with TRBJ1-2; D might be TRBD1 (5 bases). CDR1 is MNHEY, CDR2 SVGAGI, per germline. Trimming pared 0 bases from V and 8 bases from J, leaving 16 bases between. This CDR3 is built from 15 residues. The CDR3 protein is CASSYSRSGHAGYTF. As DNA, the CDR3 is TGTGCCAGCAGTTACTCGAGGTCAGGACATGCCGGCTACACCTTC.